The 15 T cell receptor beta chains in this list originate from one sample, sequenced in a study of blood T cell repertoires in COVID-19. Some clones are missing from TCRdb's copy, which holds only in-frame ones; the method was immunoSEQ multiplex PCR. The table records about 180,000 clones, about nine tenths of them present only once. The sequenced material came from peripheral blood. The receptors here all came from a woman in her thirties with acute or convalescent COVID-19.

The chain employs TRBV24-1 and TRBJ2-1; weak D call: TRBD2 (6 bases). The CDR3 loop spans 17 amino acids. The germline V gene has CDR1 KGHDR and CDR2 SFDVKD. V was clipped by 3 bases and J by 6 bases, with 20 bases between them. CDR3 protein: CATSDPLGRDGSNEQFF. DNA for the CDR3: TGTGCCACCAGTGATCCCCTCGGGCGGGACGGCTCCAATGAGCAGTTCTTC.

This clone is a singleton in its sample. The chain carries TRBV5-1 and TRBJ1-1; D gene unclear. V dropped 4 bases and J dropped 5 bases, with 18 bases sitting between them. The CDR3 covers 15 residues. In germline, CDR1 is SGHRS, CDR2 YFSETQ. Here the CDR3 reads CASSPSRGGFTEAFF. CDR3 coding DNA: TGCGCCAGCAGCCCCTCTCGGGGAGGGTTTACTGAAGCTTTCTTT.

The rearrangement links TRBV24-1 to TRBJ2-5; TRBD1 might be the D (7 bases). Trimming took off 1 base at V and 5 bases at J, with 13 bases between the two ends. The V gene's germline CDR1 is KGHDR and CDR2 SFDVKD. CDR3 size: 15 residues. CDR3 in amino acids: CATSDFGGGAETQYF. Here the CDR3 DNA reads TGTGCCACCAGTGATTTTGGAGGGGGCGCCGAGACCCAGTACTTC.

The chain recombines TRBV29-1 with TRBJ2-5; D is perhaps TRBD2 (5 bases). Trimming left V 4 bases short and J 1 base short, with 7 bases between. Germline V lookup: CDR1 SQVTM, CDR2 ANQGSEA. The CDR3 loop spans 12 amino acids. This chain's CDR3 is CSVAGIQETQYF. The CDR3 DNA is TGCAGCGTTGCCGGGATCCAAGAGACCCAGTACTTC.

The genes are TRBV25-1 and TRBJ2-5; no definite D call. Trimming shortened V by 7 bases and J by 3 bases, and 12 bases separated the two germline ends. CDR3 length: 13 residues. Germline CDR1 MGHDK, CDR2 SYGVNS. The CDR3 spells CASKPGPKETQYF. The CDR3 DNA sequence: TGTGCCAGCAAGCCAGGCCCCAAAGAGACCCAGTACTTC.

V is TRBV11-3 and J is TRBJ2-7; TRBD1 matches 8 bases. V lost 5 bases to trimming and J lost 6 bases; unmatched junction nucleotides: 12. This CDR3 region has 15 residues. CDR1 and CDR2 (germline): SGHNT, YENEEA. The CDR3 is CASSTDRGFFGEQYF. In nucleotides, the CDR3 is TGTGCCAGCAGCACCGACAGGGGTTTTTTCGGCGAGCAGTACTTC.

Notes on this clone: The same CDR3 also results from other DNA sequences found in this sample. The CDR3 DNA sequence: TGCAGCGTTGGGGGGACAGGGGATCAGCCCCAGCATTTT. Its translation: CSVGGTGDQPQHF. This chain links TRBV29-1 with TRBJ1-5, with 10 nucleotides matching TRBD1. The CDR3 loop spans 13 amino acids. Germline CDR1 is SQVTM and CDR2 is ANQGSEA. The J segment lost 5 bases and the V segment lost 4 bases, leaving 2 bases of the junction unmatched.

This clone showed up just a few times. The chain links TRBV6-6 to TRBJ1-5, with D hard to call. The germline V gene has CDR1 MNHNY and CDR2 SVGAGI (reference sequence). The CDR3 loop spans 13 amino acids. Trimming cost V 7 bases and J 0 bases, with 7 bases left between them. The CDR3 region has the DNA TGTGCCAGCACCTTAAATAGCAATCAGCCCCAGCATTTT. Residues: CASTLNSNQPQHF.

This clone has only a few counts. This chain connects TRBV6-5 to TRBJ2-1; D is ambiguous. Germline CDR1 reads MNHEY; CDR2 reads SVGAGI. The germline V and J ends were trimmed by 6 bases and 6 bases, with 18 bases remaining between them. CDR3 length: 15 amino acids. The CDR3 loop reads CASSRSVPLSNEQFF. In nucleotides, the CDR3 is TGTGCCAGCAGCCGCTCAGTCCCCCTCTCCAATGAGCAGTTCTTC.

The chain recombines TRBV4-2 with TRBJ2-1; 8 bases map to TRBD2. Losses at the gene ends were 6 bases for V and 5 bases for J; bases not matched to a gene: 3. The CDR3 contains 13 residues. Looked up from germline, CDR1 is LGHNA and CDR2 is YNFKEQ. The CDR3 reads CASRTSGNNEQFF. In DNA form, the CDR3 reads TGTGCCAGCAGAACTAGCGGCAACAATGAGCAGTTCTTC.

The CDR3 nucleotides read TGTGCCAGCAGCCGGGGGACAGCCAGAAACACCATATATTTT. Protein: CASSRGTARNTIYF. V gene TRBV7-9 combines with J gene TRBJ1-3; 7 bases line up with TRBD1. The CDR3 is 14 amino acids. J gave up 5 bases and V 5 bases, and 6 bases lay outside the gene matches. Germline CDR1 reads SEHNR; CDR2 reads FQNEAQ (reference sequence).

The chain carries TRBV5-1 and TRBJ1-6; TRBD1 might be the D (5 bases). Trimming stripped 0 bases from V and 13 bases from J, with 14 bases between. Germline CDR1 is SGHRS and CDR2 is YFSETQ. This CDR3 has 14 amino acids. The CDR3 sequence is CASSLVQGGGPLHF. Here the CDR3 DNA reads TGCGCCAGCAGCTTGGTGCAGGGTGGTGGGCCCCTCCACTTT.

The genes are TRBV2 and TRBJ1-4; 8 bases agree with TRBD1. Unmatched junction bases numbered 12, after V lost 10 bases and J lost 8 bases. The CDR3 totals 14 residues. Germline V gene sequence: CDR1 SNHLY, CDR2 FYNNEI. CDR3 coding DNA: TGTGCCACCCGCCAGGGGGCTGGTTGGGAAAAACTGTTTTTT. It specifies CATRQGAGWEKLFF.

The chain employs TRBV7-8 and TRBJ2-1; maybe TRBD1 (5 bases). This CDR3 has 13 residues. The germline V gene has CDR1 SGHVS and CDR2 FQNEAQ. Trimming pared 6 bases from V and 4 bases from J, leaving 10 bases between. Here the CDR3 DNA reads TGTGCCAGCAGTCCCGACAGATACAATGAGCAGTTCTTC. Amino acid sequence: CASSPDRYNEQFF.

The chain carries TRBV27 and TRBJ2-2; D gene uncertain. The CDR3 contains 13 residues. With 2 bases removed from V and 6 bases from J, the gap between germline ends came to 7 bases. Germline V CDR1 and CDR2: MNHEY, SMNVEV (reference sequence). The CDR3 sequence: CASSLISSGELFF. The CDR3 nucleotides read TGTGCCAGCAGTTTAATTTCGTCCGGGGAGCTGTTTTTT.